This T cell receptor beta chain was retrieved from a study of cytomegalovirus exposure and HLA in healthy donors. Trimming took off 4 bases at V and 5 bases at J, with 15 bases between the two ends. Germline CDR1 reads SGHNT; CDR2 reads YYREEE (reference sequence). The CDR3 extends over 15 amino acids. TCRdb's copy holds only in-frame clones and misses some; the assay was immunoSEQ multiplex PCR. The repertoire holds about 180,000 clones, with 85% to 90% as singletons. Specimen: PBMCs. This rearrangement joins TRBV5-4 to TRBJ1-4; the D is unclear. This TCR was recovered from a woman younger than 45 in good health and CMV-seronegative. CDR3: CASSPGPSWNEKLFF. Written as DNA, the CDR3 is TGTGCCAGCAGCCCTGGGCCCTCCTGGAATGAAAAACTGTTTTTT. The entire variable domain, with the rest obtained from reference TRBV5-4 and TRBJ1-4, is as follows: ETGVTQSPTHLIKTRGQQVTLRCSSQSGHNTVSWYQQALGQGPQFIFQYYREEENGRGNFPPRFSGLQFPNYSSELNVNALELDDSALYLCASSPGPSWNEKLFFGSGTQLSVL.